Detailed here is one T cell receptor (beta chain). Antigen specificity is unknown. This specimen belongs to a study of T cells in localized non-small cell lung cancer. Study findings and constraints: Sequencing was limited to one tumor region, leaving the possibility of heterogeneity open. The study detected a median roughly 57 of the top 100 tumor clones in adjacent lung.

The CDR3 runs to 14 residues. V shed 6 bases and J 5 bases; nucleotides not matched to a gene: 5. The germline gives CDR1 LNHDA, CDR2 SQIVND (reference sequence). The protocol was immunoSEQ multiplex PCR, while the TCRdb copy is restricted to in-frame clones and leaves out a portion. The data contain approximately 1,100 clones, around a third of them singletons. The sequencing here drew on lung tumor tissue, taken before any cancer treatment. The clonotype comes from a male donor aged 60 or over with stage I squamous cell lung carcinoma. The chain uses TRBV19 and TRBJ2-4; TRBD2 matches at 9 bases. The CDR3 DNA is TGTGCCAGTAGGGTTAGCGGGAGCGAAAACATTCAGTACTTC. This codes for CASRVSGSENIQYF.